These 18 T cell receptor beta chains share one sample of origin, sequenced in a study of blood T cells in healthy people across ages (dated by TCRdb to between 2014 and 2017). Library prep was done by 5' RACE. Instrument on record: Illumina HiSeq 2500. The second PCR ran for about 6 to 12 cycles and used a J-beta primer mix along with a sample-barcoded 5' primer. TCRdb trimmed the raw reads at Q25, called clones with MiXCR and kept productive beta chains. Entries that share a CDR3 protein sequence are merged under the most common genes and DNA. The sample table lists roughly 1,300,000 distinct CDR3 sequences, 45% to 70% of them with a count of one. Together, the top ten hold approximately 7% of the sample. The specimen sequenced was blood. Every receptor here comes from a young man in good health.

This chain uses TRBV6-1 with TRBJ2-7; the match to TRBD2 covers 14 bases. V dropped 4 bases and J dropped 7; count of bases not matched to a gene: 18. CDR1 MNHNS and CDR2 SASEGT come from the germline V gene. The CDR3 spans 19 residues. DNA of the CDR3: TGTGCCAGCAGTGGGCGCCTTAAGGGACTAGCGGGAGACCGCAATGAGCAGTACTTC. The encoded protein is CASSGRLKGLAGDRNEQYF.

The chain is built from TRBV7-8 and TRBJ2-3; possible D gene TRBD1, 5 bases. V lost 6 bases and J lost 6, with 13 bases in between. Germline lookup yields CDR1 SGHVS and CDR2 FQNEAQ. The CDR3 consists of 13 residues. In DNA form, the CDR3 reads TGTGCCAGCAGTTACGGACAAGTCGATACGCAGTATTTT. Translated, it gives CASSYGQVDTQYF.

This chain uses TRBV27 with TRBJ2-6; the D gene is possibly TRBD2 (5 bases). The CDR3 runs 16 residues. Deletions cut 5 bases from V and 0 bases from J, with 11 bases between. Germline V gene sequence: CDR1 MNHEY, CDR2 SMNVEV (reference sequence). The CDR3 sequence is CASSLTRVSGANVLTF. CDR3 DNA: TGTGCCAGCAGTCTAACTAGAGTCTCTGGGGCCAACGTCCTGACTTTC.

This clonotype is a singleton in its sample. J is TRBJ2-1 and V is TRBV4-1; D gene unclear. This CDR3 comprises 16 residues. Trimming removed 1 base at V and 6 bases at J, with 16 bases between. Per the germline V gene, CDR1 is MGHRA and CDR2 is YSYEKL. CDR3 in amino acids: CASSQGLAAKRNEQFF. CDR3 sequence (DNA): TGCGCCAGCAGCCAAGGTCTGGCGGCCAAGCGCAATGAGCAGTTCTTC.

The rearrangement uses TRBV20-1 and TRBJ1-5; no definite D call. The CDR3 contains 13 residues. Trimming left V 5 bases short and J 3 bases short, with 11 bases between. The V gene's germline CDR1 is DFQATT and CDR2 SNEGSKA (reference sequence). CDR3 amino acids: CSAPAGNNQPQHF. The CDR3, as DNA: TGCAGTGCTCCCGCCGGGAACAATCAGCCCCAGCATTTT.

The CDR3 loop reads CSVLLAGARTGELFF. In DNA, the CDR3 is TGCAGCGTTTTACTAGCGGGGGCGAGAACCGGGGAGCTGTTTTTT. The rearrangement joins TRBV29-1 to TRBJ2-2; 11 bases match TRBD2. Germline CDR1 reads SQVTM; CDR2 reads ANQGSEA. V lost 5 bases, J lost 5 bases, and 7 bases stayed unmatched. This CDR3 region has 15 residues.

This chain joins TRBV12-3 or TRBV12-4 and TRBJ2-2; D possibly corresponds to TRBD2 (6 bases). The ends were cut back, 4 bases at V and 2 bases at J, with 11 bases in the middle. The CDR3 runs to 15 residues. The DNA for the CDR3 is TGTGCCAGCAGTTCGGATAGCGGAAACACCGGGGAGCTGTTTTTT. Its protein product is CASSSDSGNTGELFF.

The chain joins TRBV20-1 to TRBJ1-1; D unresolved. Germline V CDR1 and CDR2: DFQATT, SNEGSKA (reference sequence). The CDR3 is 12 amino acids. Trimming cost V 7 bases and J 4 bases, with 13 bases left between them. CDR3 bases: TGCAGTGGAGGCGAAGGGTTCACTGAAGCTTTCTTT. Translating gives CSGGEGFTEAFF.

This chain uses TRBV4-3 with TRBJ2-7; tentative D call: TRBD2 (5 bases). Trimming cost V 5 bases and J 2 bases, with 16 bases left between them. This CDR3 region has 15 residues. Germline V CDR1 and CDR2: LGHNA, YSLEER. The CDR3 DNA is TGCGCCAGCAGCACACATCAGGCGGGCCCCTACGAGCAGTACTTC. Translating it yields CASSTHQAGPYEQYF.

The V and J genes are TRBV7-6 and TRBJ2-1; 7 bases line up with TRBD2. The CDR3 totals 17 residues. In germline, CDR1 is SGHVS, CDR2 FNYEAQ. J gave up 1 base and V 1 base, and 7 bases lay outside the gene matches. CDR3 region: CASSLVGGPVSYNEQFF. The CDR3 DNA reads TGTGCCAGCAGCTTAGTGGGAGGGCCTGTTTCCTACAATGAGCAGTTCTTC.

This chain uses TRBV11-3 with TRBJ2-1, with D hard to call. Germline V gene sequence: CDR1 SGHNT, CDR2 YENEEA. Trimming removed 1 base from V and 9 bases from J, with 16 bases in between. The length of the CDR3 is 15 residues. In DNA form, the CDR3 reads TGTGCCAGCAGCTTAGGTATTGCAAATCCGAGTGAGCAGTTCTTC. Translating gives CASSLGIANPSEQFF.

In nucleotides, the CDR3 is TGTGCCAGCAGCTTCCTCCTATACGGGGCCAACGTCCTGACTTTC. This gives the protein CASSFLLYGANVLTF. This chain connects TRBV28 to TRBJ2-6; D is undetermined. CDR1 is MDHEN and CDR2 is SYDVKM in the germline V gene. V was pared by 6 bases and J by 4 bases, with 13 bases between. This CDR3 has 15 amino acids.

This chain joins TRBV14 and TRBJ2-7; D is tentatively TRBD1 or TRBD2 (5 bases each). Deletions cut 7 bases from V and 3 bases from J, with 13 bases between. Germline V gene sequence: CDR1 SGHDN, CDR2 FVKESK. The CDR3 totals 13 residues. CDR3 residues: CASNRAGSYEQYF. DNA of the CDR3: TGTGCCAGCAACCGGGCAGGGAGCTACGAGCAGTACTTC.

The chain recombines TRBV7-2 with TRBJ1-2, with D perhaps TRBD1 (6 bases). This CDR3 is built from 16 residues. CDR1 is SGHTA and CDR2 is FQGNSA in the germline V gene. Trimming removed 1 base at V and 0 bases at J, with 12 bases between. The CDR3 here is CASSLDWGASNYGYTF. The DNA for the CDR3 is TGTGCCAGCAGCTTAGATTGGGGGGCGTCTAACTATGGCTACACCTTC.

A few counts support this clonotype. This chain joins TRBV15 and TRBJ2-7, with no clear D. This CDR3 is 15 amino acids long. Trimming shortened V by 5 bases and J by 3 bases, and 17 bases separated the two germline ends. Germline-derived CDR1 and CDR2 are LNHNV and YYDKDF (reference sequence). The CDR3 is CATSPSERSRYEQYF. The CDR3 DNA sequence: TGTGCCACCAGCCCCTCCGAGAGGAGCCGCTACGAGCAGTACTTC.

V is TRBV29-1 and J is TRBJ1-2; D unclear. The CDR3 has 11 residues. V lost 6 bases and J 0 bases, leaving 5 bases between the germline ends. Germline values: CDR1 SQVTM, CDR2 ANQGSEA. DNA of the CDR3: TGCAGCGTCAGACCTAACTATGGCTACACCTTC. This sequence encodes CSVRPNYGYTF.

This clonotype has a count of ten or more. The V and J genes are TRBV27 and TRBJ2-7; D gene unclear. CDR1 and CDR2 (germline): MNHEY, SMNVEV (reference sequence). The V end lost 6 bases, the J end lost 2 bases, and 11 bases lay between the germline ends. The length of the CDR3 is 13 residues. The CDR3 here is CASSPTATYEQYF. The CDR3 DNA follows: TGTGCCAGCAGCCCCACGGCTACCTACGAGCAGTACTTC.

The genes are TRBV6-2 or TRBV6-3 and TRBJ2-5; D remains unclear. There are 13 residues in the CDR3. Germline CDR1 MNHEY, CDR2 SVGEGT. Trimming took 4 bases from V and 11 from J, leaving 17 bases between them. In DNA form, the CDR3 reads TGTGCCAGCAGTTTGGGTTTGTTCAATGAGCAGTACTTC. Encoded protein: CASSLGLFNEQYF.